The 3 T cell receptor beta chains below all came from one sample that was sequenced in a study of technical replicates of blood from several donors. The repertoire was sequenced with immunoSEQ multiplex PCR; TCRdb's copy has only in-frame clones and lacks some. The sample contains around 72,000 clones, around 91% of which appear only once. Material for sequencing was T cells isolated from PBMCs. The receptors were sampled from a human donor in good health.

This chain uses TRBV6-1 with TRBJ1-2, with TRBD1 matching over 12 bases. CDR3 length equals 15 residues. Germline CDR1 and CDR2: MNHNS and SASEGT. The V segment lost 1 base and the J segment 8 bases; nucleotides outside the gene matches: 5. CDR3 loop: CASSEGDRGQGGYTF. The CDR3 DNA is TGTGCCAGCAGTGAAGGGGACAGGGGGCAAGGGGGCTACACCTTC.

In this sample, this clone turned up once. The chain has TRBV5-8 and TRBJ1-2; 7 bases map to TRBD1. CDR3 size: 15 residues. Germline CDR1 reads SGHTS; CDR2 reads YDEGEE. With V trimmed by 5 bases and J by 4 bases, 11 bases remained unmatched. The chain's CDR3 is CASSLYPRDSYGYTF. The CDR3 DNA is TGTGCCAGCAGTCTATACCCCCGGGACAGCTATGGCTACACCTTC.

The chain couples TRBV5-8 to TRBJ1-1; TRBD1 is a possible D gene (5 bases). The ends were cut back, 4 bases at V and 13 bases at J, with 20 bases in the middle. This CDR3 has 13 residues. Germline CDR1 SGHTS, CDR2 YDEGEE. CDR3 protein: CASSPKGTPGGFF. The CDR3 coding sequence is TGTGCCAGCAGCCCAAAGGGAACCCCGGGGGGTTTCTTT.